This TCR beta chain comes out of a study of response to subunit inactivated influenza vaccine. Study conclusions and caveats: The authors suggested that few new T cells are recruited per seasonal influenza vaccination.

This CDR3 comprises 14 residues. Looked up from germline, CDR1 is SGHKS and CDR2 is YYEKEE (reference sequence). V shed 3 bases and J shed 4 bases, with 13 bases lying between them. TCRdb recomputed calls from the RT-PCR reads with MiXCR, one row per CDR3 protein. The sample includes about 300,000 distinct CDR3 sequences, 21% of them seen just once. Comments on this clonotype: Antigen: not known.

This chain uses TRBV5-5 with TRBJ1-2, with D maybe TRBD1 (6 bases). This TCR came from a man aged 45-69 years who received an inactivated influenza vaccine. The sequenced sample was PBMCs from blood, obtained 21 months after vaccination. CDR3 sequence (DNA): TGTGCCAGCAGCTCCACCCAGGGGACCTATGGCTACACCTTC. The encoded protein is CASSSTQGTYGYTF.